This T cell receptor (beta chain) came from a study of T cell changes during pregnancy in multiple sclerosis. With 2 bases clipped from V and 1 base from J, the junction kept 7 bases outside the gene matches. The CDR3 runs to 19 residues. Germline CDR1 is LNHDA and CDR2 is SQIVND (reference sequence). TCRdb keeps only in-frame clones here, not all; method: immunoSEQ multiplex PCR. The table records around 50,000 clones, about 95% of them present only once. This clonotype was obtained from a female donor with multiple sclerosis, enrolled in a pregnancy study. The rearrangement links TRBV19 to TRBJ2-1, with 14 positions matching TRBD2. The sequences come from CD8+ T cells from peripheral blood mononuclear cells, collected in the first trimester of pregnancy. The CDR3 DNA is TGTGCCAGTAGTATACCCGGGACTAGCGGGAGTATATCCTACAATGAGCAGTTCTTC. This sequence encodes CASSIPGTSGSISYNEQFF.